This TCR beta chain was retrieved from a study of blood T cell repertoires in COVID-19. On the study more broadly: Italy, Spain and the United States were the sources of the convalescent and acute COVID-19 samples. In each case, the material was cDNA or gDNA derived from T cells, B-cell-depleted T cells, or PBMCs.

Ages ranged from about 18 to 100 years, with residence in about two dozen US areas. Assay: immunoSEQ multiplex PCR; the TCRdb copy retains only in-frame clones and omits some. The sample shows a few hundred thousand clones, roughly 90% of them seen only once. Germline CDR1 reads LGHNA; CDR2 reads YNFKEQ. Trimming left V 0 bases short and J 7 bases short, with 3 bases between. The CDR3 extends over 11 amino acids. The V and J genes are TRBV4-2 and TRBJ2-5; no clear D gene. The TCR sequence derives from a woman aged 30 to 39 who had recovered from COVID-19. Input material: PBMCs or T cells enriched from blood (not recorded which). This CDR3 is CASSQEATQYF. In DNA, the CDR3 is TGTGCCAGCAGCCAAGAAGCGACCCAGTACTTC.